The 8 T cell receptor beta chains below were found in one sample sequenced in a study of blood T cell repertoires in COVID-19. Method: immunoSEQ multiplex PCR; TCRdb's copy keeps in-frame clones and lacks some. Of about 160,000 clones listed, approximately 79% are singletons. The sample was peripheral blood. The origin of the receptors is a woman in her 40s with COVID-19, enrolled during active disease.

This clone showed up just a few times. The chain uses TRBV20-1 and TRBJ1-1, with D unclear. Germline values: CDR1 DFQATT, CDR2 SNEGSKA (reference sequence). V was trimmed by 3 bases and J by 3 bases, leaving 11 bases between them. The CDR3 is 13 residues long. The CDR3 sequence: CSASPAEYTEAFF. The CDR3 coding sequence is TGCAGTGCTAGTCCGGCGGAGTACACTGAAGCTTTCTTT.

The chain links TRBV30 to TRBJ2-7, with a tentative D call TRBD2 (5 bases). The CDR3 totals 16 residues. The V gene lost 0 bases and the J gene lost 2 bases, with 17 bases spanning the gap. CDR1 and CDR2 from the germline V gene are GTSNPN and SVGIG (reference sequence). This CDR3 is CAWSVPGTTLTYEQYF. The CDR3 nucleotides read TGTGCCTGGAGTGTACCGGGAACTACTCTCACCTACGAGCAGTACTTC.

The rearrangement uses TRBV11-2 and TRBJ1-4; 12 bases map to TRBD1. The CDR3 has 19 amino acids. Trimming took 5 bases from V and 4 from J; bases not matched to a gene: 14. From germline, CDR1 is SGHAT and CDR2 FQNNGV. CDR3 nucleotide sequence: TGTGCCAGCAGCCCCCGAGGGGACAGGGGGCAATGGGGTAATGAAAAACTGTTTTTT. Protein sequence: CASSPRGDRGQWGNEKLFF. The full variable domain, completed using reference TRBV11-2 and TRBJ1-4, is EAGVAQSPRYKIIEKRQSVAFWCNPISGHATLYWYQQILGQGPKLLIQFQNNGVVDDSQLPKDRFSAERLKGVDSTLKIQPAKLEDSAVYLCASSPRGDRGQWGNEKLFFGSGTQLSVL.

The chain links TRBV7-3 to TRBJ1-1; no clear D. The CDR3 length is 14 residues. Germline values: CDR1 SGHTA, CDR2 FQGTGA. The ends were cut back, 1 base at V and 3 bases at J, with 9 bases in the middle. Written as DNA, the CDR3 is TGTGCCAGCAGCTTAAGATCTCAGTACACTGAAGCTTTCTTT. It is translated as CASSLRSQYTEAFF.

The chain combines TRBV3-1 (or the pseudogene TRBV3-2) with TRBJ2-3; TRBD2 aligns across 10 bases. V lost 4 bases and J lost 1; bases outside the gene matches: 5. CDR3 size: 16 residues. CDR1 and CDR2 (germline): LGHDT, YNNKEL (reference sequence). The CDR3 spells CASSRSGRGGTDTQYF. The DNA for the CDR3 is TGTGCCAGCAGCCGGAGCGGGAGGGGAGGCACAGATACGCAGTATTTT.

The CDR3 DNA follows: TGTGCCAGCAGCCTTCTGGGACAGGGCAGTGAAAAACTGTTTTTT. It codes for CASSLLGQGSEKLFF. The V gene is TRBV4-2, the J gene TRBJ1-4; TRBD1 agrees at 9 bases. The length of the CDR3 is 15 residues. The V segment lost 4 bases and the J segment 7 bases; nucleotides outside the gene matches: 7. CDR1 LGHNA and CDR2 YNFKEQ come from the germline V gene.

The chain combines TRBV30 with TRBJ1-3; TRBD1 might be the D (5 bases). Trimming removed 0 bases at V and 6 bases at J, with 9 bases between. Germline CDR1 GTSNPN, CDR2 SVGIG (reference sequence). The CDR3 covers 13 residues. This chain's CDR3 is CAWSVRGLNTIYF. In DNA, the CDR3 is TGTGCCTGGAGTGTAAGGGGCTTAAACACCATATATTTT.

This clone was seen only a few times. The V call is TRBV9, the J call TRBJ2-2; D is perhaps TRBD2 (6 bases). The CDR3 totals 15 residues. V was shortened by 3 bases and J by 3 bases, with 12 bases between the two germline ends. The V gene's germline CDR1 is SGDLS and CDR2 YYNGEE. CDR3: CASSGRDFDTGELFF. In nucleotides, the CDR3 is TGTGCCAGCAGCGGCCGGGACTTTGACACCGGGGAGCTGTTTTTT.